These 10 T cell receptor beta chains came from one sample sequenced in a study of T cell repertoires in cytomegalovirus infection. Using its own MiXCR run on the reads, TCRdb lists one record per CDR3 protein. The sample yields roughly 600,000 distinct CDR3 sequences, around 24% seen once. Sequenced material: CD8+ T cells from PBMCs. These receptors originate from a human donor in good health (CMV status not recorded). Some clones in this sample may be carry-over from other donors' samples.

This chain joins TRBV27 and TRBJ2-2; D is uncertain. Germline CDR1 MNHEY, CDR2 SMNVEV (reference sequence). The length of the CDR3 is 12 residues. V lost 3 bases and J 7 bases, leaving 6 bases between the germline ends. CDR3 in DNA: TGTGCCAGCAGTTTGAGATTCGGGGAGCTGTTTTTT. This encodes CASSLRFGELFF.

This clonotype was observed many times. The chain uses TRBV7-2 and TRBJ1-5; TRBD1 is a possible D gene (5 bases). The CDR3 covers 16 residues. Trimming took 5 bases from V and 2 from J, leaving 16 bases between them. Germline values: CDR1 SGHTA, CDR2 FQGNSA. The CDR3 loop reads CASSLDRPIGNQPQHF. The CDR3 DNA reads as TGTGCCAGCAGCCTTGACAGACCAATAGGCAATCAGCCCCAGCATTTT.

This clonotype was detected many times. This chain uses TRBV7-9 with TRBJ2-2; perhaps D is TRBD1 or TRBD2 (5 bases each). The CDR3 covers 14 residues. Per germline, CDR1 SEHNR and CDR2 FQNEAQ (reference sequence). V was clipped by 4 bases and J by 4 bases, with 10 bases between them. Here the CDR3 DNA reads TGTGCCAGCAGCTCCAGGGCGGGCACCGGGGAGCTGTTTTTT. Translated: CASSSRAGTGELFF.

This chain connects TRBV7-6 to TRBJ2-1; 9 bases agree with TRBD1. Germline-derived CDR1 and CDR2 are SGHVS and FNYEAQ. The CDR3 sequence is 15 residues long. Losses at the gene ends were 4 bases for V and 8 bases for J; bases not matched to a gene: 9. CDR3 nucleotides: TGTGCCAGCAGCTCACCGGGACAGGGTTTCCATGAGCAGTTCTTC. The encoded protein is CASSSPGQGFHEQFF. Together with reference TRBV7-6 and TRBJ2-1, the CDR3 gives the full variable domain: GAGVSQSPRYKVTKRGQDVALRCDPISGHVSLYWYRQALGQGPEFLTYFNYEAQQDKSGLPNDRFSAERPEGSISTLTIQRTEQRDSAMYRCASSSPGQGFHEQFFGPGTRLTVL.

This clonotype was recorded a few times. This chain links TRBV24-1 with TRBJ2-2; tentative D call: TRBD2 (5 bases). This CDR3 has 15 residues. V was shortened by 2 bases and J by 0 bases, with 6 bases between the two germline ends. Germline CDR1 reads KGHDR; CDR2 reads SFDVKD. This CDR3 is CATSDWTANTGELFF. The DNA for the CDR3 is TGTGCCACCAGTGATTGGACTGCGAACACCGGGGAGCTGTTTTTT.

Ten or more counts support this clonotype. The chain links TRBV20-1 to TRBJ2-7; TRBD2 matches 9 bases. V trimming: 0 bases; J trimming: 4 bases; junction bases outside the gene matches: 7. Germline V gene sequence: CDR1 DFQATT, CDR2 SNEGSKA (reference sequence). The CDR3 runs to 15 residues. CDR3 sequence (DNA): TGCAGTGCTAGAGATTTGCGGGGGGGCCGATACGAGCAGTACTTC. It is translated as CSARDLRGGRYEQYF.

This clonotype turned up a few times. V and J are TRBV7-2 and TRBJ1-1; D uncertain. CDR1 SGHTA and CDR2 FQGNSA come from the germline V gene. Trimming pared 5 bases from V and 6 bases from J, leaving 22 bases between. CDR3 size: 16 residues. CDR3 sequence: CASSLPEESGWPEAFF. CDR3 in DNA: TGTGCCAGCAGCCTCCCCGAGGAGTCCGGGTGGCCTGAAGCTTTCTTT. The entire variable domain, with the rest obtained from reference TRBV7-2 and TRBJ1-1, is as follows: GAGVSQSPSNKVTEKGKDVELRCDPISGHTALYWYRQSLGQGLEFLIYFQGNSAPDKSGLPSDRFSAERTGGSVSTLTIQRTQQEDSAVYLCASSLPEESGWPEAFFGQGTRLTVV.

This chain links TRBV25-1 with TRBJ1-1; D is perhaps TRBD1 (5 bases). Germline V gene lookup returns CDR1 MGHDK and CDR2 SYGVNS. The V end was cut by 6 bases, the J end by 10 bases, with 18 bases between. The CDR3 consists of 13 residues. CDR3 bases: TGTGCCAGCAGGGAAGGGGCCGGGAGTGGAGCTTTCTTT. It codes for CASREGAGSGAFF.

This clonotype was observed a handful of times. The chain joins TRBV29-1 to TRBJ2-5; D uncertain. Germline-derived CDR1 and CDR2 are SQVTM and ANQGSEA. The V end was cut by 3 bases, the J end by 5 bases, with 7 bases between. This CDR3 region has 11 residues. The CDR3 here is CSVDSSETQYF. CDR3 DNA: TGCAGCGTTGACAGCTCGGAGACCCAGTACTTC.

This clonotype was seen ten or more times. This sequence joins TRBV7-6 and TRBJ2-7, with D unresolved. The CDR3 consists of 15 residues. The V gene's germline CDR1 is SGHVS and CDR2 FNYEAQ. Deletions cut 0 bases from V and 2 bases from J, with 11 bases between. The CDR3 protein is CASSLAAGITYEQYF. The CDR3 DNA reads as TGTGCCAGCAGCTTAGCGGCAGGAATAACCTACGAGCAGTACTTC.